The clone carrying this T cell receptor beta chain was observed at least ten times. The antigen is not known. The CDR3 has 16 amino acids. The ends lost 3 bases at V and 6 bases at J; junction bases unmatched: 8. Germline CDR1 is SEHNR and CDR2 is FQNEAQ (reference sequence). This entry is derived from a study of T cells after yellow fever vaccination. About the research overall: Fractions of limited cellularity were prepared by means of SMART-Seq v4 Ultra Low Input. The study's findings and limits: Most clones from primary vaccination were detected again post-booster (about 95% CD4, around 90% CD8). A weaker but faster secondary response was observed, peaking on day 5 versus 15.

Template switching with 5'RACE generated the TCR cDNA and added a universal primer site and UMIs. TCRdb ran MiXCR on the 5' RACE reads and lists one entry per CDR3 protein. The sample yields some 240,000 distinct CDR3 sequences, roughly 3.5% seen once. J is TRBJ1-2 and V is TRBV7-9; 12 bases agree with TRBD1. Sequencing was performed on PBMCs, taken 15 days after the yellow fever booster vaccination. This receptor was taken from a man aged 18 to 35 who received the YFV17D yellow fever vaccine. In DNA, the CDR3 is TGTGCCAGCAGCTTCCCGGGACAGGGGGCTTCCGATGGCTACACCTTC. Its protein product is CASSFPGQGASDGYTF.